The 13 T cell receptor beta chains listed next were all sequenced from one sample in a study of T cells after yellow fever vaccination. In TCRdb, the 5' RACE reads were re-called with MiXCR into one record per CDR3 protein. This sample has about 300,000 distinct CDR3 sequences, with less than 9.5% found just once. The material was CD4+ T cells sorted from PBMCs, obtained 5 days after the yellow fever booster vaccination. The receptors derive from a man aged 18 to 29 who received the YFV17D yellow fever vaccine.

This clonotype was counted a few times. The chain links TRBV6-6 to TRBJ2-7, with a weak D call TRBD1 (6 bases). The CDR3 consists of 14 residues. Between the trimmed V and J ends, which lost 6 bases and 3 bases, there was a span of 15 bases. The germline gives CDR1 MNHNY, CDR2 SVGAGI (reference sequence). This CDR3 is CASRPRQVNYEQYV. Written as DNA, the CDR3 is TGTGCCAGCAGGCCCAGACAGGTGAACTACGAGCAGTACGTC.

This clonotype was detected a few times. The chain has TRBV6-2 or TRBV6-3 and TRBJ1-2; possibly TRBD1 for D (5 bases). From germline, CDR1 is MNHEY and CDR2 SVGEGT. The CDR3 runs to 11 residues. Trimming removed 5 bases at V and 8 bases at J, with 9 bases between. The CDR3 DNA reads as TGTGCCAGCAGTCAGGGTGTCGGCTACACCTTC. It encodes CASSQGVGYTF.

The rearrangement uses TRBV7-9 and TRBJ1-2; D unresolved. This CDR3 spans 12 amino acids. Trimming left V 0 bases short and J 6 bases short, with 5 bases between. Per the germline V gene, CDR1 is SEHNR and CDR2 is FQNEAQ (reference sequence). The CDR3 DNA is TGTGCCAGCAGCTTAGCCCGCGATGGCTACACCTTC. Its translation: CASSLARDGYTF.

The rearrangement links TRBV18 to TRBJ2-3, with D uncertain. This CDR3 spans 16 amino acids. V was clipped by 8 bases and J by 4 bases, with 22 bases between them. CDR1 is KGHSH, CDR2 LQKENI, per germline. CDR3 loop: CASTRNRQFYPDTQYF. CDR3 nucleotide sequence: TGTGCCAGCACCCGAAACCGACAATTCTACCCAGATACGCAGTATTTT.

This clonotype was detected a few times. This chain connects TRBV6-2 or TRBV6-3 to TRBJ1-1; D uncertain. Trimming cost V 7 bases and J 1 base, with 13 bases left between them. The germline CDR1 and CDR2 sequences are MNHEY and SVGEGT. The CDR3 has 14 amino acids. CDR3 nucleotide sequence: TGTGCCAGCATCCCCCACAACCGGAACACTGAAGCTTTCTTT. Amino acid sequence: CASIPHNRNTEAFF.

This rearrangement joins TRBV6-5 to TRBJ1-2; D remains ambiguous. This CDR3 has 14 amino acids. The germline gives CDR1 MNHEY, CDR2 SVGAGI. V was clipped by 0 bases and J by 5 bases, with 10 bases between them. The CDR3 DNA reads as TGTGCCAGCAGTTACTCGAGAGGACCTTATGGCTACACCTTC. Translating gives CASSYSRGPYGYTF.

J is TRBJ2-1 and V is TRBV20-1, with 11 bases matching TRBD2. The ends lost 8 bases at V and 4 bases at J; junction bases unmatched: 13. The CDR3 consists of 16 residues. Germline values: CDR1 DFQATT, CDR2 SNEGSKA (reference sequence). This CDR3 is CSSHNPTSGAYNEQFF. DNA for the CDR3: TGCAGTTCCCACAACCCGACTAGCGGGGCGTACAATGAGCAGTTCTTC.

The gene calls are TRBV4-2 and TRBJ2-3, with 7 nucleotides matching TRBD1. Germline V gene data show CDR1 as LGHNA and CDR2 as YNFKEQ. The CDR3 is 13 residues long. V gave up 10 bases and J gave up 3 bases; unmatched junction bases: 7. The CDR3 nucleotides are TGTGCCACTCAGGGACAGCCAACAGATACGCAGTATTTT. It specifies CATQGQPTDTQYF.

This clonotype appeared many times. The chain combines TRBV20-1 with TRBJ1-1; TRBD1 matches at 9 bases. The V gene's germline CDR1 is DFQATT and CDR2 SNEGSKA (reference sequence). This CDR3 has 12 residues. The V segment lost 6 bases and the J segment 5 bases; nucleotides outside the gene matches: 4. DNA of the CDR3: TGCAGTGCACGACAGGGGGGAACTGAAGCTTTCTTT. Translated, it gives CSARQGGTEAFF.

The genes are TRBV5-1 and TRBJ2-3, with a possible D match to TRBD2 (6 bases). Deletions cut 3 bases from V and 4 bases from J, with 15 bases between. CDR3 length equals 15 residues. Germline V gene data show CDR1 as SGHRS and CDR2 as YFSETQ. The CDR3 reads CASSWTITSADTQYF. CDR3 in DNA: TGCGCCAGCAGCTGGACTATAACCTCCGCAGATACGCAGTATTTT.

This clonotype was seen a handful of times. This sequence joins TRBV12-3 or TRBV12-4 and TRBJ1-2; 7 bases are shared with TRBD1. The length of the CDR3 is 14 residues. With V trimmed by 3 bases and J by 8 bases, 9 bases remained unmatched. CDR3 sequence (DNA): TGTGCCAGCAGTTTGACCGGGACAGCAGGAGGCTACACCTTC. Encoded protein: CASSLTGTAGGYTF.

This clonotype was found a few times. The V gene is TRBV9, the J gene TRBJ1-3, with TRBD1 matching 9 bases. CDR1 SGDLS and CDR2 YYNGEE come from the germline V gene. The CDR3 runs to 16 residues. Trimming cost V 0 bases and J 3 bases; bases outside gene matches: 4. CDR3 nucleotides: TGTGCCAGCAGCGTAGCTGGGGACAGGGTTGGAAACACCATATATTTT. Protein sequence: CASSVAGDRVGNTIYF.

CDR3 region: CASSVETGNTIYF. The CDR3 coding sequence is TGTGCCAGCAGCGTAGAAACTGGAAACACCATATATTTT. The rearrangement uses TRBV9 and TRBJ1-3; D remains unclear. The V end lost 0 bases, the J end lost 2 bases, and 3 bases lay between the germline ends. The germline V gene encodes CDR1 SGDLS and CDR2 YYNGEE. The CDR3 loop spans 13 amino acids.